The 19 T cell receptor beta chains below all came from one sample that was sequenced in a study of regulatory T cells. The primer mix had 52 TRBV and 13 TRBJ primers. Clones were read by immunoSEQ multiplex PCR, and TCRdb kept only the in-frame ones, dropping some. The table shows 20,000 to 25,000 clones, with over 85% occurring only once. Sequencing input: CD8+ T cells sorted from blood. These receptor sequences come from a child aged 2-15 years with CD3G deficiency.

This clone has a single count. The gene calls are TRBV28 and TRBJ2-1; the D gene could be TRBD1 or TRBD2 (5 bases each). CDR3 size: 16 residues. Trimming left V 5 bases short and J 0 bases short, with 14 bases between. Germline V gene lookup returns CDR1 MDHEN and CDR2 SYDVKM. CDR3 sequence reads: CASSTSAGSSYNEQFF. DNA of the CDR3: TGTGCCAGCAGTACATCGGCAGGGAGCTCCTACAATGAGCAGTTCTTC.

CDR3 nucleotide sequence: TGTGCCAGCAGCCCGTGGGGGGTCGTTCGACCCTACGAGCAGTACTTC. Amino acid sequence: CASSPWGVVRPYEQYF. This chain connects TRBV28 to TRBJ2-7; D is possibly TRBD2 (6 bases). Germline values: CDR1 MDHEN, CDR2 SYDVKM. The CDR3 runs to 16 residues. V lost 6 bases and J 2 bases, leaving 20 bases between the germline ends.

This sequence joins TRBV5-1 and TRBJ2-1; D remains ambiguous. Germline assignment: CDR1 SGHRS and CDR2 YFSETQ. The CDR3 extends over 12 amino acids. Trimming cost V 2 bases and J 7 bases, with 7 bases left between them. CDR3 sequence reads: CASSFAGNEQFF. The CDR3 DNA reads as TGCGCCAGCAGCTTTGCTGGGAATGAGCAGTTCTTC.

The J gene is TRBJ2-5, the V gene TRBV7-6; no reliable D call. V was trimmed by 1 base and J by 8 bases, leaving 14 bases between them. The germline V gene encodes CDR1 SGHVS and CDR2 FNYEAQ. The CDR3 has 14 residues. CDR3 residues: CASSLGAAARTQYF. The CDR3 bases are TGTGCCAGCAGCTTAGGTGCGGCCGCCCGTACCCAGTACTTC.

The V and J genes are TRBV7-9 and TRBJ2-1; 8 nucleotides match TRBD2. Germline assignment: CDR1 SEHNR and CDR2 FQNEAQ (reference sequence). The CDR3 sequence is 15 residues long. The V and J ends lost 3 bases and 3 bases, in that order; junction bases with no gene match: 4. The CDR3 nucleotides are TGTGCCAGCAGCTTCTCCGGGACTAGCTACAATGAGCAGTTCTTC. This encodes CASSFSGTSYNEQFF.

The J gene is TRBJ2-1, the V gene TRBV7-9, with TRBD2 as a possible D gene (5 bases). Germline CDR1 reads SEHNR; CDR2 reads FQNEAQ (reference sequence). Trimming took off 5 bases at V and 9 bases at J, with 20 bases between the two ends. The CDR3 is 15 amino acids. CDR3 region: CASSPPTGSRGEQFF. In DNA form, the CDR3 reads TGTGCCAGCAGCCCGCCGACGGGTAGTCGGGGTGAGCAGTTCTTC.

The CDR3 coding sequence is TGTGCCAGCAGTGTGGGGTTCTCCTACGAGCAGTACTTC. This codes for CASSVGFSYEQYF. The J gene is TRBJ2-7, the V gene TRBV28; D gene unclear. Between the trimmed V and J ends, which lost 5 bases and 0 bases, there was a span of 8 bases. Per the germline V gene, CDR1 is MDHEN and CDR2 is SYDVKM. The CDR3 has 13 residues.

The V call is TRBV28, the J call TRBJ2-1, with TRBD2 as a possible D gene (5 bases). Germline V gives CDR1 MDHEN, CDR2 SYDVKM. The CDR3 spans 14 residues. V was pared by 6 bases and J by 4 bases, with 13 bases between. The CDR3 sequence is CASSPADLYNEQFF. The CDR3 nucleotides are TGTGCCAGCAGCCCCGCGGACTTATACAATGAGCAGTTCTTC.

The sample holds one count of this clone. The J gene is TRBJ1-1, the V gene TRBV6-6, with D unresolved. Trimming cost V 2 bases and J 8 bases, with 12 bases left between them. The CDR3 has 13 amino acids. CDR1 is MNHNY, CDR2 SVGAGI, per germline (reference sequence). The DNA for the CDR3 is TGTGCCAGCAGTTACACGGACCAAGGGGAAGCTTTCTTT. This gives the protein CASSYTDQGEAFF.

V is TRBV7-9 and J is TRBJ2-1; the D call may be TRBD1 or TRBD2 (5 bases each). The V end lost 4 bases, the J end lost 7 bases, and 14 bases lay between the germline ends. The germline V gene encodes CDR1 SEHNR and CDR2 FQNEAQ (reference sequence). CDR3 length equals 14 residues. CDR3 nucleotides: TGTGCCAGCAGCTCGCCGGGACGGGAAAATGAGCAGTTCTTC. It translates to CASSSPGRENEQFF. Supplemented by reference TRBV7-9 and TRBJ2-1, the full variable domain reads DTGVSQNPRHKITKRGQNVTFRCDPISEHNRLYWYRQTLGQGPEFLTYFQNEAQLEKSRLLSDRFSAERPKGSFSTLEIQRTEQGDSAMYLCASSSPGRENEQFFGPGTRLTVL.

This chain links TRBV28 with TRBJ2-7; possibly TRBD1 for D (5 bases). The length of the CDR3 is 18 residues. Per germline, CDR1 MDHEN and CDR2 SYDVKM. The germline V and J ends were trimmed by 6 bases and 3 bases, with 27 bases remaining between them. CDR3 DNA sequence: TGTGCCAGCAGCTCCCTCGGCCCGGGTGGAAGGGGCTACTACGAGCAGTACTTC. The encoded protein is CASSSLGPGGRGYYEQYF.

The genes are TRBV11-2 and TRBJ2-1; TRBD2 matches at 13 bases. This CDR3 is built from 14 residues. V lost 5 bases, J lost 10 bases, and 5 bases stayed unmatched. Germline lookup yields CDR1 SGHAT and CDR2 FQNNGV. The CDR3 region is CASSRGLAGREQFF. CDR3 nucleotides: TGTGCCAGCAGCAGGGGACTAGCGGGACGGGAGCAGTTCTTC.

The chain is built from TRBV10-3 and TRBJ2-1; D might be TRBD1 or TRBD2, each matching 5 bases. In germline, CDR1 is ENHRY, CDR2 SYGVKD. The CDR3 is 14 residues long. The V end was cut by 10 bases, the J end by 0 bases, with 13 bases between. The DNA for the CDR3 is TGTGCCACCCCGGGACCCTACTCCTACAATGAGCAGTTCTTC. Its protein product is CATPGPYSYNEQFF.

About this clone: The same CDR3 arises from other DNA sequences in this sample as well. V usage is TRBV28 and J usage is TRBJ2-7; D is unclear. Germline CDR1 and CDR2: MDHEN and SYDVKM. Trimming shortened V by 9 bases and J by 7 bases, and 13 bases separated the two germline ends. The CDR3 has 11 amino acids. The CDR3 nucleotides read TGTGCCAGTAGCTCCCCTCGAGAGCAGTACTTC. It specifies CASSSPREQYF.

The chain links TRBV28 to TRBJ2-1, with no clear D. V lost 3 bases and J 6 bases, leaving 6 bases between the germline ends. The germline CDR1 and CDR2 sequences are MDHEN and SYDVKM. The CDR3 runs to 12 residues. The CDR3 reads CASSFLGNEQFF. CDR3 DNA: TGTGCCAGCAGTTTTTTGGGCAATGAGCAGTTCTTC.

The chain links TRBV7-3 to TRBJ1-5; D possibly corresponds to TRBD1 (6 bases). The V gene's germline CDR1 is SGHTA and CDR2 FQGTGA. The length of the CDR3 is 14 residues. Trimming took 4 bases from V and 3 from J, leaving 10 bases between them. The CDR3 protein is CASSYRTANQPQHF. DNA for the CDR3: TGTGCCAGCAGCTATAGGACAGCCAATCAGCCCCAGCATTTT.

Here the CDR3 reads CASRILAELSYEQYF. The CDR3 bases are TGTGCCAGCAGGATACTAGCGGAGCTCTCCTACGAGCAGTACTTC. The chain recombines TRBV6-1 with TRBJ2-7; 8 bases match TRBD2. The CDR3 is made up of 15 amino acids. V shed 6 bases and J 0 bases; nucleotides not matched to a gene: 7. Germline loops: CDR1 MNHNS, CDR2 SASEGT.

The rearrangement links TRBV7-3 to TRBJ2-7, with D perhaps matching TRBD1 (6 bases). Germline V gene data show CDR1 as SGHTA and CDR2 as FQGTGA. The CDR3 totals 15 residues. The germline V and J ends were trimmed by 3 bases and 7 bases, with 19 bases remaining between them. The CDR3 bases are TGTGCCAGCAGCTTCCGGGACACAATCCCGGAGGAGCAGTACTTC. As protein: CASSFRDTIPEEQYF.

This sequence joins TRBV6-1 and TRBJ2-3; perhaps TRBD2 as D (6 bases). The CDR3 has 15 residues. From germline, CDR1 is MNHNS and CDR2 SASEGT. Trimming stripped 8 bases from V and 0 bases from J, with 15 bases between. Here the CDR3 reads CASARGWGSTDTQYF. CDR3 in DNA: TGTGCCAGCGCACGGGGGTGGGGTAGCACAGATACGCAGTATTTT.